Each of the 8 T cell receptor beta chains below was sequenced from the same sample in a study of Ad26.COV2.S vaccination and SARS-CoV-2 variants. Treatment of the sample: roughly 18 received Ad26.COV2.S at low or high dose, single or two shots; five or six received placebo; per-sample allocation not given. Sampling was performed 63 days after the first vaccine or placebo injection. TCRdb's table, derived via immunoSEQ multiplex PCR, lists solely in-frame clones and lacks some. The sample contains around 250,000 clones, about 89% of which appear only once. Specimen: peripheral blood, collected in a trial of Ad26.COV2.S vaccine versus placebo. The receptors come from a person between 18 and 65 years old who received the Ad26.COV2.S COVID-19 vaccine or a placebo.

This clone was counted a few times. CDR3 sequence: CASSLGQGGWPQHF. The DNA for the CDR3 is TGTGCCAGCAGCTTGGGACAGGGGGGCTGGCCCCAGCATTTT. The chain links TRBV7-9 to TRBJ1-5; 11 nucleotides align to TRBD1. Germline V lookup: CDR1 SEHNR, CDR2 FQNEAQ (reference sequence). The CDR3 consists of 14 residues. J lost 9 bases, V lost 3 bases, and 4 bases had no gene match.

The CDR3 loop is CASNLNYNEQFF. The CDR3 region has the DNA TGTGCCAGCAACCTAAACTACAATGAGCAGTTCTTC. The chain recombines TRBV12-3 or TRBV12-4 with TRBJ2-1; D is undetermined. Trimming removed 7 bases from V and 3 bases from J, with 7 bases in between. The CDR3 has 12 amino acids.

This clone came up a few times. V and J are TRBV3-1 (or the pseudogene TRBV3-2) and TRBJ1-3, with D possibly TRBD1 on 6 matching bases. Germline CDR1 reads LGHDT; CDR2 reads YNNKEL (reference sequence). The CDR3 runs 17 residues. V was trimmed by 0 bases and J by 0 bases, leaving 12 bases between them. The CDR3, as DNA: TGTGCCAGCAGCCAAGATTTGGACAGCAGCTCTGGAAACACCATATATTTT. This translates into CASSQDLDSSSGNTIYF.

The chain joins TRBV3-1 (or the pseudogene TRBV3-2) to TRBJ2-2; 9 nucleotides line up with TRBD1. V was pared by 4 bases and J by 8 bases, with 5 bases of the junction left unmatched. Germline CDR1 is LGHDT and CDR2 is YNNKEL (reference sequence). The CDR3 is 14 amino acids. CDR3 in amino acids: CASSRQTGGGELFF. The CDR3 bases are TGTGCCAGCAGCCGACAGACAGGGGGTGGGGAGCTGTTTTTT.

The chain has TRBV7-2 and TRBJ1-2; D remains unclear. Germline V gives CDR1 SGHTA, CDR2 FQGNSA. This CDR3 comprises 13 residues. V shed 5 bases and J shed 4 bases, with 11 bases lying between them. Written as DNA, the CDR3 is TGTGCCAGCAGCCCCGGAACGACCTATGGCTACACCTTC. Amino acids: CASSPGTTYGYTF.

J is TRBJ2-2 and V is TRBV9; the D gene is possibly TRBD1 (6 bases). The CDR3 length is 16 residues. Germline CDR1 SGDLS, CDR2 YYNGEE. With 0 bases removed from V and 7 bases from J, the gap between germline ends came to 16 bases. The CDR3 region is CASSVATGQWGGELFF. The CDR3 bases are TGTGCCAGCAGCGTAGCTACCGGACAGTGGGGCGGGGAGCTGTTTTTT.

This chain joins TRBV28 and TRBJ2-7; 8 bases align to TRBD1. Trimming cost V 2 bases and J 2 bases; bases outside gene matches: 5. CDR1 MDHEN and CDR2 SYDVKM come from the germline V gene. The CDR3 length is 15 residues. In DNA form, the CDR3 reads TGTGCCAGCAGTTTAGGCGGGACAGGTCCCTACGAGCAGTACTTC. It is translated as CASSLGGTGPYEQYF.

This rearrangement joins TRBV5-1 to TRBJ1-3; D not resolved. Germline V gene data show CDR1 as SGHRS and CDR2 as YFSETQ. This CDR3 has 15 residues. Trimming took 0 bases from V and 2 from J, leaving 9 bases between them. CDR3 nucleotide sequence: TGCGCCAGCAGCTTGGACGGGAATACTGGAAACACCATATATTTT. It codes for CASSLDGNTGNTIYF.